This T cell receptor beta chain was sequenced during a study of a mutant IDH1 vaccine in newly diagnosed glioma. Study overall: First vaccine doses came 4-6 weeks after radiotherapy alone, or with temozolomide cycles. Treated patients showed a male proportion of around 62%, a female proportion of around 40%, and a mean age of approximately 40 years. Whole-study results and caveats: Detectable vaccine-induced immune responses arose in about 93% of patients.

Trimming shortened V by 5 bases and J by 0 bases, and 10 bases separated the two germline ends. The CDR3 sequence is 15 residues long. Germline lookup yields CDR1 WSHSY and CDR2 SAAADI. Points on this clone: Antigen specificity is unknown.

TCRdb keeps only in-frame clones here, not all; method: immunoSEQ multiplex PCR. The sample has tens of thousands of clones, approximately 85% seen once. Time point defined: week 23, last vaccination. Mutant IDH1 20-mer peptide, at 300 ug, made up each vaccine dose, with topical imiquimod. Tumors from donors were new WHO grade 3 or 4 IDH1-mutant astrocytomas with ATRX loss. The input for sequencing was PBMCs, taken from a glioma patient whose treatment included an IDH1 peptide vaccine. This TCR was sampled from a woman aged 45-65 years with glioma. The chain recombines TRBV10-2 with TRBJ2-2; D may be TRBD1 or TRBD2 (5 bases each). CDR3 in amino acids: CASSPGTANTGELFF. For the CDR3, the DNA is TGCGCCAGCAGTCCTGGGACCGCGAACACCGGGGAGCTGTTTTTT.